Given below is one T cell receptor (beta chain) in context. Trimming took 8 bases from V and 5 from J, leaving 16 bases between them. The germline V gene encodes CDR1 SNHLY and CDR2 FYNNEI. The CDR3 spans 14 residues. This entry belongs to a study of CD8 T cells in Susac syndrome. TCR beta from blood CD8+ and CD4+ T cells was sequenced. Negative isolation yielded CD4+ and CD8+ T cells, and FACS enriched TEMRA cells. RNA amounts of about 0.45 to 1 ug underwent reverse transcription with random hexamers. A multiplex approach, immunoSEQ multiplex PCR, amplified TCR beta CDR3 across 54 Vbeta and 13 Jbeta. TCRdb used MiXCR to reprocess the immunoSEQ multiplex PCR reads, holding one entry per CDR3 protein. Among approximately 150,000 distinct CDR3 sequences listed, 90% to 95% were seen once.

The sequenced sample consisted of CD4+ T cells from PBMCs. This sequence originates from a human donor in good health. The chain has TRBV2 and TRBJ2-1; maybe TRBD1 (5 bases). The CDR3 spells CASLAETVNNEQFF. Here the CDR3 DNA reads TGTGCCAGCCTCGCCGAGACAGTTAACAATGAGCAGTTCTTC.